What follows are 8 T cell receptor beta chains derived from one specimen sequenced in a study of regulatory T cells in long-lasting Graves disease. Regarding time point: newly diagnosed GD, antithyroid drugs for less than 3 months. From PBMCs, RNA was extracted and then used to make the TCR library. CDR3 regions were amplified by Arm-PCR using iRepertoire HTBI primers to build TCR beta libraries. TCRdb itself ran the multiplex PCR reads through MiXCR, one entry per CDR3 protein. The data hold 400,000 to 500,000 distinct CDR3 sequences, with around 13% observed a single time. This sample also belongs to another study, concerning T cells in Graves' hyperthyroidism and ophthalmopathy.

The source was peripheral blood mononuclear cells (PBMCs), collected at new diagnosis, from a patient treated with antithyroid drugs. The origin of the receptors is a woman aged 45-60 years with Graves disease.

This clonotype has a count of ten or more. This chain uses TRBV6-1 with TRBJ2-5; weak D call: TRBD2 (6 bases). CDR3 length equals 15 residues. Trimming pared 5 bases from V and 2 bases from J, leaving 15 bases between. Germline CDR1 reads MNHNS; CDR2 reads SASEGT. The CDR3 nucleotides read TGTGCCAGCAGTAGTACCGGGAGCCCGCAAGAGACCCAGTACTTC. Translation gives CASSSTGSPQETQYF.

This clonotype was recorded at least ten times. V gene TRBV25-1 combines with J gene TRBJ1-2; 9 bases agree with TRBD1. The CDR3 is 14 residues long. V was clipped by 4 bases and J by 3 bases; unmatched bases: 3. CDR1 MGHDK and CDR2 SYGVNS come from the germline V gene. This chain's CDR3 is CASSVTGGHYGYTF. The CDR3 DNA is TGTGCCAGCAGTGTTACAGGGGGCCACTATGGCTACACCTTC.

In regard to this clonotype: A far bigger clonotype differs at one base, so this is likely a read error. The rearrangement links TRBV11-2 to TRBJ2-1, with 7 bases aligning to TRBD2. The germline V gene encodes CDR1 SGHAT and CDR2 FQNNGV. This CDR3 spans 15 amino acids. With 5 bases clipped from V and 10 bases from J, the junction kept 14 bases outside the gene matches. Here the CDR3 DNA reads TGTGCCAGCAGCCGAACTCCGGGAGGTCGATACGAGCAGTTCTTC. Protein sequence: CASSRTPGGRYEQFF.

This clonotype has only a few counts. The chain is built from TRBV13 and TRBJ2-2; 8 nucleotides align to TRBD1. The junction had 14 bases not matched to a gene; V was cut back by 8 bases and J by 6 bases. CDR1 and CDR2 (germline): PRHDT, FYEKMQ (reference sequence). CDR3 length: 16 residues. The CDR3 region is CASATRTGSRAGELFF. The CDR3 coding sequence is TGTGCCAGCGCGACAAGGACAGGGTCGAGGGCCGGGGAGCTGTTTTTT.

The sample holds many counts of this clonotype. The chain employs TRBV11-2 and TRBJ2-7; 7 bases map to TRBD1. CDR3 length: 18 residues. V gave up 5 bases and J gave up 3 bases; unmatched junction bases: 19. Germline V gives CDR1 SGHAT, CDR2 FQNNGV. CDR3 in amino acids: CASSPEVRTGDTNYEQYF. In nucleotides, the CDR3 is TGTGCCAGCAGCCCAGAGGTCAGGACAGGCGACACCAACTACGAGCAGTACTTC.

This clonotype appeared a few times. The chain has TRBV5-1 and TRBJ2-7; 10 nucleotides match TRBD2. This CDR3 region has 15 residues. Germline trimming cut 4 bases from V and 2 bases from J; bases unmatched to any gene: 6. Germline V CDR1 and CDR2: SGHRS, YFSETQ. The DNA for the CDR3 is TGCGCCAGCAGCCCCAGGACTAGCGGTGCCTACGAGCAGTACTTC. The encoded protein is CASSPRTSGAYEQYF.

With regard to this clonotype: A far more abundant clone sits one base away, making this likely a read error. The chain carries TRBV7-2 and TRBJ2-7, with a weak D call TRBD1 (6 bases). CDR1 and CDR2 from the germline V gene are SGHTA and FQGNSA. The CDR3 runs 15 residues. This CDR3 reads CAGSVDDRPSYEQYF. In DNA form, the CDR3 reads TGTGCCGGCAGCGTAGATGACAGGCCCTCCTACGAGCAGTACTTC.

This clonotype was found many times. This sequence joins TRBV2 and TRBJ1-5, with unresolved D. Germline V lookup: CDR1 SNHLY, CDR2 FYNNEI. V was trimmed by 6 bases and J by 0 bases, leaving 9 bases between them. CDR3 length: 14 amino acids. As DNA, the CDR3 is TGTGCCAGCAGGTACACGGATAGCAATCAGCCCCAGCATTTT. Translation gives CASRYTDSNQPQHF.